The 12 T cell receptor beta chains given below trace back to one sample, sequenced in a study of T cells in Graves' hyperthyroidism and ophthalmopathy. Amplification yielded TCR beta CDR3 regions, with RNA transcripts as the source. First-round RT-PCR with HTBI primers amplified the TCR CDR3 region. TCRdb itself ran the multiplex PCR reads through MiXCR, one entry per CDR3 protein. The data show roughly 710,000 distinct CDR3 sequences, under 45% seen once. Sequenced sample: blood. These receptor sequences come from a woman in her thirties or forties with Graves' hyperthyroidism.

The gene calls are TRBV2 and TRBJ1-6; no definite D call. This CDR3 region has 18 residues. Per the germline V gene, CDR1 is SNHLY and CDR2 is FYNNEI. V was shortened by 6 bases and J by 0 bases, with 18 bases between the two germline ends. CDR3 region: CASSLMEKSLSYNSPLHF. The CDR3 nucleotides read TGTGCCAGCAGCTTAATGGAAAAGTCCCTCTCCTATAATTCACCCCTCCACTTT. Looking up the rest from reference TRBV2 and TRBJ1-6 gives the full variable domain: EPEVTQTPSHQVTQMGQEVILRCVPISNHLYFYWYRQILGQKVEFLVSFYNNEISEKSEIFDDQFSVERPDGSNFTLKIRSTKLEDSAMYFCASSLMEKSLSYNSPLHFGNGTRLTVT.

This clonotype turned up a few times. This sequence joins TRBV5-5 and TRBJ2-7; maybe TRBD1 (7 bases). The CDR3 sequence is 15 residues long. Deletions cut 2 bases from V and 3 bases from J, with 15 bases between. From germline, CDR1 is SGHKS and CDR2 YYEKEE (reference sequence). Written as DNA, the CDR3 is TGTGCCAGCAGCTTTCCCACAGGGGAGGTCTACGAGCAGTACTTC. Residues: CASSFPTGEVYEQYF. Variable domain in full (rest from reference TRBV5-5 and TRBJ2-7): DAGVTQSPTHLIKTRGQQVTLRCSPISGHKSVSWYQQVLGQGPQFIFQYYEKEERGRGNFPDRFSARQFPNYSSELNVNALLLGDSALYLCASSFPTGEVYEQYFGPGTRLTVT.

This clonotype has only a few counts. The chain carries TRBV4-3 and TRBJ2-7; 8 bases map to TRBD2. The CDR3 has 17 amino acids. CDR1 and CDR2 (germline): LGHNA, YSLEER. V shed 1 base, J shed 1 base, and the junction held 9 bases outside the gene matches. CDR3 bases: TGCGCCAGCAGCCAAGTCTCGGGACTAGGGACATCCTACGAGCAGTACTTC. Protein: CASSQVSGLGTSYEQYF.

The CDR3 sequence: CASIPSKGVYEQYF. The CDR3 DNA reads TGTGCCAGCATTCCGAGCAAAGGCGTCTACGAGCAGTACTTC. The gene calls are TRBV6-5 and TRBJ2-7; D gene uncertain. CDR1 and CDR2 from the germline V gene are MNHEY and SVGAGI. The V end was cut by 7 bases, the J end by 3 bases, with 16 bases between. The CDR3 spans 14 residues.

This clonotype was counted a few times. The rearrangement joins TRBV19 to TRBJ1-3; no definite D call. V dropped 8 bases and J dropped 7 bases, with 18 bases sitting between them. The germline CDR1 and CDR2 sequences are LNHDA and SQIVND (reference sequence). This CDR3 region has 14 residues. The CDR3 sequence is CASFDSRFGNTIYF. In DNA, the CDR3 is TGTGCCAGTTTCGACTCACGCTTCGGTAACACCATATATTTT.

V usage is TRBV11-2 and J usage is TRBJ2-5; a possible D gene is TRBD1 (6 bases). Per the germline V gene, CDR1 is SGHAT and CDR2 is FQNNGV. The CDR3 has 14 residues. CDR3 loop: CASGLGAGVETQYF. In nucleotides, the CDR3 is TGTGCTAGTGGTTTGGGAGCAGGGGTTGAGACCCAGTACTTC.

In this sample, this clonotype turned up a few times. This chain links TRBV14 with TRBJ1-2, with a weak D call TRBD1 (6 bases). The CDR3 is made up of 15 amino acids. Looked up from germline, CDR1 is SGHDN and CDR2 is FVKESK. Trimming cost V 1 base and J 3 bases, with 12 bases left between them. The CDR3 DNA follows: TGTGCCAGCAGCCAAGGGCTCCAGGGGTACTATGGCTACACCTTC. Protein: CASSQGLQGYYGYTF.

In its sample, this clonotype was seen a few times. One base away lies a much larger clone, so this may be a sequencing read error. V gene TRBV6-1 combines with J gene TRBJ2-7; 7 bases agree with TRBD1. Per the germline V gene, CDR1 is MNHNS and CDR2 is SASEGT. J was trimmed by 0 bases and V by 2 bases; bases with no gene match: 1. The CDR3 runs to 14 residues. CDR3 region: CASSERDSSYEQYF. The CDR3 DNA follows: TGTGCCAGCAGTGAACGGGACAGCTCCTACGAGCAGTACTTC.

V is TRBV6-5 and J is TRBJ1-1; D remains unclear. This CDR3 is 15 amino acids long. V lost 2 bases and J lost 0, with 10 bases in between. Germline CDR1 reads MNHEY; CDR2 reads SVGAGI. CDR3 protein: CASSYGTAMNTEAFF. The CDR3, as DNA: TGTGCCAGCAGTTACGGTACGGCAATGAACACTGAAGCTTTCTTT.

This clonotype was recorded a few times. The chain couples TRBV15 to TRBJ2-7; either TRBD1 or TRBD2 may fit D (6 bases each). Germline lookup yields CDR1 LNHNV and CDR2 YYDKDF (reference sequence). CDR3 size: 15 residues. Trimming pared 1 base from V and 3 bases from J, leaving 13 bases between. CDR3 amino acids: CATSRVQGGGYEQYF. In DNA form, the CDR3 reads TGTGCCACCAGCAGAGTACAGGGAGGAGGCTACGAGCAGTACTTC. The variable domain in full, with the rest retrieved from reference TRBV15 and TRBJ2-7, is DAMVIQNPRYQVTQFGKPVTLSCSQTLNHNVMYWYQQKSSQAPKLLFHYYDKDFNNEADTPDNFQSRRPNTSFCFLDIRSPGLGDTAMYLCATSRVQGGGYEQYFGPGTRLTVT.

This sequence joins TRBV6-5 and TRBJ1-1; D ambiguous. Germline V gives CDR1 MNHEY, CDR2 SVGAGI. V dropped 2 bases and J dropped 1 base, with 11 bases sitting between them. The CDR3 spans 15 residues. The CDR3 region is CASSYEGRGNTEAFF. The CDR3 DNA sequence: TGTGCCAGCAGTTACGAGGGTCGGGGGAACACTGAAGCTTTCTTT.

This clonotype has a count of ten or more. The rearrangement joins TRBV14 to TRBJ2-6, with 8 bases lining up with TRBD1. V was clipped by 1 base and J by 0 bases; unmatched bases: 5. The CDR3 is 18 residues long. Germline assignment: CDR1 SGHDN and CDR2 FVKESK. The CDR3, as DNA: TGTGCCAGCAGCCAAGGGGGGACAGGTAGCTCTGGGGCCAACGTCCTGACTTTC. This sequence encodes CASSQGGTGSSGANVLTF.